Ten or more counts support the clone carrying this T cell receptor (beta chain). Its matching antigen is unknown. This specimen comes from a study of response to subunit inactivated influenza vaccine. Study results and limitations: The authors proposed limited new T cell recruitment per seasonal influenza vaccination.

CDR1 is DFQATT, CDR2 SNEGSKA, per germline (reference sequence). CDR3 size: 18 residues. The V and J ends lost 5 bases and 4 bases, in that order; junction bases with no gene match: 21. One entry per CDR3 protein results from TCRdb running MiXCR on the RT-PCR reads. Among about 800,000 distinct CDR3 sequences, 21% were seen once, and the ten largest hold 10%. This chain joins TRBV20-1 and TRBJ2-5; 8 nucleotides match TRBD1. Here the sequenced sample was PBMCs from blood, taken 4 to 6 days after vaccination. The sequence was collected from a middle-aged man who received an inactivated influenza vaccine. The CDR3 spells CSAHTYLGQGVPRETQYF. The CDR3 region has the DNA TGCAGTGCTCATACTTACCTCGGACAGGGCGTACCTCGAGAGACCCAGTACTTC.